The present T cell receptor (beta chain) was sequenced within a study of T cells in Graves' hyperthyroidism and ophthalmopathy. Study outcomes and limitations: Peripheral blood also featured most of the thyroid clonotypes expanded above 0.001.

This CDR3 region has 14 residues. The germline V gene encodes CDR1 MDHEN and CDR2 SYDVKM. With 3 bases removed from V and 11 bases from J, the gap between germline ends came to 19 bases. The PBMCs had their origin in roughly 10 ml of fresh peripheral blood. This clonotype was counted at least ten times. Its target is unknown. There were TCR beta CDR3 regions amplified from RNA transcripts. The HTBI primer set drove a first-round RT-PCR of the TCR CDR3. TCRdb re-called the multiplex PCR reads with MiXCR, one entry per CDR3 protein. The sample includes under 250,000 distinct CDR3 sequences, approximately 23% of them seen just once.

The chain uses TRBV28 and TRBJ1-1; possible D gene TRBD1, 5 bases. This TCR was sampled from a woman in her thirties or forties with Graves' ophthalmopathy. Material: blood. The CDR3 spells CASSLTGTGEVAFF. CDR3 coding DNA: TGTGCCAGCAGTTTGACGGGTACGGGGGAGGTGGCTTTCTTT.